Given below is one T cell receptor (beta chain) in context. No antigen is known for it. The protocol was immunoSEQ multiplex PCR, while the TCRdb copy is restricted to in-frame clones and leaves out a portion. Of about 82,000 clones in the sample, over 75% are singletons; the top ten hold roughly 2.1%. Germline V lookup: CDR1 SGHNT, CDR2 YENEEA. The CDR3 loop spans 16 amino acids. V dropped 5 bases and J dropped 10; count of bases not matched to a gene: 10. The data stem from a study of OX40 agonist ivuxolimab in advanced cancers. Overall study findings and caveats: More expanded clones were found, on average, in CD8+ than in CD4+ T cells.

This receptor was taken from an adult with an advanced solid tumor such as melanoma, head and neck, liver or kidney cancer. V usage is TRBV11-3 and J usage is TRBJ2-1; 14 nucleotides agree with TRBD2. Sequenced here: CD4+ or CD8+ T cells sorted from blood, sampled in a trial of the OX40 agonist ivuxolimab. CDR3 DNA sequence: TGTGCCAGCAGCGGAGCCGGGACTAGCGGGAGCGGGGAGCAGTTCTTC. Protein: CASSGAGTSGSGEQFF.